This entry lists 4 T cell receptor beta chains sequenced from one sample in a study of T cell responses to AZD1222 COVID-19 vaccine. Profiling relied on immunoSEQ multiplex PCR, and the TCRdb table lists in-frame clones only, not all of them. The repertoire includes around 150,000 clones, around 95% of them detected once, and 1.3% sits in the top ten. Sequencing was performed on peripheral blood, taken on day 0 of AZD1222 vaccination. All receptors derive from an adult in good health.

The J gene is TRBJ2-1, the V gene TRBV9; D might be TRBD1 (7 bases). Between the trimmed V and J ends, which lost 4 bases and 2 bases, there was a span of 13 bases. CDR1 SGDLS and CDR2 YYNGEE come from the germline V gene. The CDR3 totals 15 residues. The CDR3 sequence is CASSLEGQTYNEQFF. DNA of the CDR3: TGTGCCAGCAGCCTGGAGGGACAGACCTACAATGAGCAGTTCTTC.

The chain uses TRBV6-2 or TRBV6-3 and TRBJ1-5; D is perhaps TRBD1 (5 bases). This CDR3 comprises 18 residues. Trimming removed 6 bases from V and 0 bases from J, with 21 bases in between. Germline V lookup: CDR1 MNHEY, CDR2 SVGEGT. CDR3 nucleotides: TGTGCCAGCAGCAACGGGGCCTTCGCCACCTATAGCAATCAGCCCCAGCATTTT. Protein sequence: CASSNGAFATYSNQPQHF.

The chain employs TRBV5-1 and TRBJ1-1; 8 nucleotides line up with TRBD1. CDR3 length: 14 residues. With V trimmed by 4 bases and J by 6 bases, 8 bases remained unmatched. CDR1 is SGHRS, CDR2 YFSETQ, per germline. Written as DNA, the CDR3 is TGCGCCAGCAGCGGGGACAGGTTTAGGGCTGAAGCTTTCTTT. It yields the protein CASSGDRFRAEAFF.

The V call is TRBV6-5, the J call TRBJ1-1; D perhaps matches TRBD1 (6 bases). This CDR3 spans 13 amino acids. Germline V gene data show CDR1 as MNHEY and CDR2 as SVGAGI. Trimming cost V 7 bases and J 5 bases, with 14 bases left between them. This CDR3 reads CASTRPGTTEAFF. CDR3 DNA: TGTGCCAGCACCCGTCCCGGGACAACTGAAGCTTTCTTT.